One and the same sample provided the 24 T cell receptor beta chains below, sequenced in a study of early T cells in non-severe SARS-CoV-2 infection. TCRdb recomputed calls from the 5' RACE reads with MiXCR, one row per CDR3 protein. The repertoire consists of about 67,000 distinct CDR3 sequences, with under 14% occurring once and the leading ten covering about 3.8%. Sequenced: whole blood. The receptors shown here come from an adult who was a healthcare worker with PCR-confirmed SARS-CoV-2 infection or an uninfected control (not recorded which).

This clonotype showed up many times. The chain is built from TRBV20-1 and TRBJ2-7; no firm D call. The CDR3 has 15 amino acids. Trimming took 6 bases from V and 6 from J, leaving 24 bases between them. From germline, CDR1 is DFQATT and CDR2 SNEGSKA (reference sequence). As DNA, the CDR3 is TGCAGTGCGCCTTCCCTCCCAGGAGACCCTAGCGAGCAGTACTTC. Its protein is CSAPSLPGDPSEQYF.

The rearrangement links TRBV5-1 to TRBJ2-7; D may be TRBD2 (6 bases). V dropped 4 bases and J dropped 3 bases, with 23 bases sitting between them. Germline lookup yields CDR1 SGHRS and CDR2 YFSETQ. The CDR3 is made up of 17 amino acids. This CDR3 is CASSIFKPLRGFYEQYF. The CDR3 nucleotides read TGCGCCAGCAGCATCTTTAAACCCCTCCGGGGGTTCTACGAGCAGTACTTC.

At least ten counts were recorded for this clonotype. The genes are TRBV2 and TRBJ2-7; D gene uncertain. The CDR3 runs to 16 residues. In germline, CDR1 is SNHLY, CDR2 FYNNEI. Trimming removed 3 bases at V and 1 base at J, with 16 bases between. This chain's CDR3 is CASSEVTAAPSYEQYF. The CDR3 DNA is TGTGCCAGCAGTGAGGTGACCGCCGCACCTTCCTACGAGCAGTACTTC.

In this sample, this clonotype turned up a few times. The chain carries TRBV7-3 and TRBJ2-3; 8 bases are a match to TRBD1. The V gene end was trimmed by 3 bases and the J gene end by 8 bases; junction bases not matched to a gene: 7. Per the germline V gene, CDR1 is SGHTA and CDR2 is FQGTGA. The length of the CDR3 is 14 residues. For the CDR3, the DNA is TGTGCCAGCAGCTTCCGGACAGGGTCGGGTACGCAGTATTTT. Translating gives CASSFRTGSGTQYF. The whole variable domain, filled in from reference TRBV7-3 and TRBJ2-3, reads GAGVSQTPSNKVTEKGKYVELRCDPISGHTALYWYRQSLGQGPEFLIYFQGTGAADDSGLPNDRFFAVRPEGSVSTLKIQRTERGDSAVYLCASSFRTGSGTQYFGPGTRLTVL.

This chain links TRBV6-1 with TRBJ2-1; tentative D call: TRBD2 (5 bases). This CDR3 region has 12 residues. Germline V gene data show CDR1 as MNHNS and CDR2 as SASEGT. Trimming took 8 bases from V and 4 from J, leaving 9 bases between them. CDR3 DNA: TGTGCCAGCCCAGGAGGTTACAATGAGCAGTTCTTC. Translation gives CASPGGYNEQFF.

About this clonotype itself: A much larger clone differs by one base, so this may be a read error. This chain links TRBV27 with TRBJ1-1, with a tentative D call TRBD1 (5 bases). Germline assignment: CDR1 MNHEY and CDR2 SMNVEV (reference sequence). This CDR3 has 13 residues. CDR3 residues: CASRSSGSTETFF. Written as DNA, the CDR3 is TGTGCCAGCAGGTCCTCAGGGAGCACTGAAACTTTCTTT.

This clonotype was recorded many times. V gene TRBV5-1 combines with J gene TRBJ2-5; TRBD1 matches at 8 bases. V trimming: 2 bases; J trimming: 9 bases; junction bases outside the gene matches: 12. The CDR3 loop spans 15 amino acids. The V gene's germline CDR1 is SGHRS and CDR2 YFSETQ. The CDR3 region is CASSFQGATGEAQYF. The CDR3 DNA follows: TGCGCCAGCAGCTTCCAGGGGGCTACGGGGGAGGCCCAGTACTTC.

This clonotype was seen repeatedly, ten times or more. This chain joins TRBV25-1 and TRBJ2-3, with TRBD1 identical over 11 bases. The CDR3 is 16 amino acids. Germline loops: CDR1 MGHDK, CDR2 SYGVNS. The trim removed 4 bases at V and 0 bases at J, leaving 3 bases unmatched. The CDR3 nucleotides read TGTGCCAGCAGTGCCGGACAGGGGGCTAGCACAGATACGCAGTATTTT. As protein: CASSAGQGASTDTQYF.

This clonotype came up a few times. The chain is built from TRBV29-1 and TRBJ1-1; 7 bases are a match to TRBD1. This CDR3 region has 11 residues. V was clipped by 8 bases and J by 8 bases; unmatched bases: 8. Germline V CDR1 and CDR2: SQVTM, ANQGSEA. CDR3 in DNA: TGCAGCTCAAGACAGGGCATCGAAGCTTTCTTT. Translated, it gives CSSRQGIEAFF.

This chain joins TRBV10-2 and TRBJ2-3, with unresolved D. There are 15 residues in the CDR3. Germline CDR1 WSHSY, CDR2 SAAADI. V gave up 3 bases and J gave up 3 bases, with 13 bases separating them. This CDR3 is CASSDGRLPTDTQYF. In nucleotides, the CDR3 is TGCGCCAGCAGTGACGGCCGATTGCCGACAGATACGCAGTATTTT.

This clonotype was recorded at least ten times. This chain links TRBV29-1 with TRBJ1-2; 8 nucleotides line up with TRBD1. Trimming cost V 6 bases and J 6 bases; bases outside gene matches: 6. CDR3 size: 12 residues. CDR1 SQVTM and CDR2 ANQGSEA come from the germline V gene. CDR3 nucleotide sequence: TGCAGCGTATGGACAGGGAAGGATGGCTACACCTTC. Protein product: CSVWTGKDGYTF.

This clonotype was seen only a few times. The J gene is TRBJ2-1, the V gene TRBV7-2; no clear D gene. V lost 5 bases and J 6 bases, leaving 11 bases between the germline ends. This CDR3 contains 13 residues. CDR1 is SGHTA and CDR2 is FQGNSA in the germline V gene. In DNA, the CDR3 is TGTGCCAGCAGCCAGAGGCAGGCCAATGAGCAGTTCTTC. It yields the protein CASSQRQANEQFF.

This rearrangement joins TRBV5-1 to TRBJ2-1, with D perhaps TRBD2 (6 bases). The germline V gene encodes CDR1 SGHRS and CDR2 YFSETQ. The CDR3 runs to 15 residues. The V end lost 0 bases, the J end lost 0 bases, and 7 bases lay between the germline ends. The CDR3 protein is CASSLDGSSYNEQFF. CDR3 in DNA: TGCGCCAGCAGCTTGGACGGGAGCTCCTACAATGAGCAGTTCTTC.

This clonotype was seen ten or more times. This chain connects TRBV5-4 to TRBJ2-3; no firm D call. Trimming cost V 2 bases and J 4 bases, with 14 bases left between them. CDR3 length: 15 residues. Germline CDR1 SGHNT, CDR2 YYREEE (reference sequence). CDR3 sequence: CASSLTALVSDTQYF. Here the CDR3 DNA reads TGTGCCAGCAGCTTAACGGCCCTCGTGTCAGATACGCAGTATTTT.

The chain combines TRBV5-1 with TRBJ1-5; D not resolved. V was trimmed by 4 bases and J by 8 bases, leaving 19 bases between them. The CDR3 length is 15 residues. Germline V lookup: CDR1 SGHRS, CDR2 YFSETQ. CDR3 residues: CASSVGFGEREPQHF. The CDR3 region has the DNA TGCGCCAGCAGCGTTGGGTTCGGGGAGAGGGAGCCCCAGCATTTT.

This clonotype was recorded at least ten times. The CDR3 bases are TGTGCCAGCAGCTGGTCGGACAGGGCCCAAGAGACCCAGTACTTC. It translates to CASSWSDRAQETQYF. The chain has TRBV7-3 and TRBJ2-5; 8 nucleotides align to TRBD1. The junction had 5 bases not matched to a gene; V was cut back by 4 bases and J by 1 base. The CDR3 runs to 15 residues. The germline gives CDR1 SGHTA, CDR2 FQGTGA.

This clonotype showed up many times. The genes are TRBV6-5 and TRBJ2-7; perhaps TRBD1 as D (5 bases). Germline CDR1 MNHEY, CDR2 SVGAGI. V lost 0 bases to trimming and J lost 3 bases, with 9 bases between them. This CDR3 comprises 14 residues. CDR3 sequence: CASSYSIQGYEQYF. The CDR3 coding sequence is TGTGCCAGCAGTTACTCGATTCAGGGCTACGAGCAGTACTTC.

This clonotype was seen ten or more times. The J gene is TRBJ2-7, the V gene TRBV30; TRBD1 agrees at 11 bases. V trimming: 5 bases; J trimming: 4 bases; junction bases outside the gene matches: 7. The germline V gene encodes CDR1 GTSNPN and CDR2 SVGIG (reference sequence). This CDR3 spans 14 amino acids. CDR3 residues: CAWGAGTGGYEQYF. The CDR3 coding sequence is TGTGCCTGGGGGGCCGGGACAGGGGGTTACGAGCAGTACTTC.

This clonotype was recorded a few times. The rearrangement links TRBV20-1 to TRBJ2-3; D unclear. This CDR3 is 12 amino acids long. Trimming stripped 5 bases from V and 1 base from J, with 7 bases between. The germline V gene encodes CDR1 DFQATT and CDR2 SNEGSKA (reference sequence). The CDR3 DNA sequence: TGCAGTGCTCGGCCCGGCACAGATACGCAGTATTTT. Translating gives CSARPGTDTQYF.

The chain employs TRBV9 and TRBJ2-4; the D gene is possibly TRBD1 (5 bases). The CDR3 loop spans 15 amino acids. Trimming stripped 2 bases from V and 1 base from J, with 10 bases between. Germline assignment: CDR1 SGDLS and CDR2 YYNGEE. The CDR3 DNA reads TGTGCCAGCAGCGTGTGGGGCAGTGCCAAAAACATTCAGTACTTC. Encoded protein: CASSVWGSAKNIQYF.

This clonotype came up many times. The chain uses TRBV12-3 or TRBV12-4 and TRBJ1-4; D gene ambiguous. V lost 3 bases and J 8 bases, leaving 7 bases between the germline ends. CDR3 size: 12 residues. Here the CDR3 reads CASSFSPEKLFF. CDR3 DNA sequence: TGTGCCAGCAGTTTTAGCCCAGAAAAACTGTTTTTT.

Ten or more counts support this clonotype. This sequence joins TRBV19 and TRBJ1-1; D is ambiguous. Germline assignment: CDR1 LNHDA and CDR2 SQIVND (reference sequence). V shed 4 bases and J shed 1 base, with 10 bases lying between them. The CDR3 runs 14 residues. CDR3 coding DNA: TGTGCCAGTAGTAAGAGGGTCCAGAACACTGAAGCTTTCTTT. It codes for CASSKRVQNTEAFF.

This clonotype came up many times. The V call is TRBV20-1, the J call TRBJ2-7; 8 bases align to TRBD1. Trimming took 6 bases from V and 10 from J; bases not matched to a gene: 11. CDR3 length: 12 residues. CDR1 DFQATT and CDR2 SNEGSKA come from the germline V gene (reference sequence). The CDR3 sequence is CSAPGTGTGQYF. CDR3 DNA: TGCAGTGCGCCCGGGACAGGAACCGGACAGTACTTC.

The chain carries TRBV24-1 and TRBJ2-3; a weak D match, TRBD1 (6 bases). Between the trimmed V and J ends, which lost 2 bases and 2 bases, there was a span of 13 bases. The CDR3 is 16 amino acids. CDR1 and CDR2 (germline): KGHDR, SFDVKD. The chain's CDR3 is CATSDSRRGFTDTQYF. DNA for the CDR3: TGTGCCACCAGTGATTCCCGAAGGGGGTTCACAGATACGCAGTATTTT.